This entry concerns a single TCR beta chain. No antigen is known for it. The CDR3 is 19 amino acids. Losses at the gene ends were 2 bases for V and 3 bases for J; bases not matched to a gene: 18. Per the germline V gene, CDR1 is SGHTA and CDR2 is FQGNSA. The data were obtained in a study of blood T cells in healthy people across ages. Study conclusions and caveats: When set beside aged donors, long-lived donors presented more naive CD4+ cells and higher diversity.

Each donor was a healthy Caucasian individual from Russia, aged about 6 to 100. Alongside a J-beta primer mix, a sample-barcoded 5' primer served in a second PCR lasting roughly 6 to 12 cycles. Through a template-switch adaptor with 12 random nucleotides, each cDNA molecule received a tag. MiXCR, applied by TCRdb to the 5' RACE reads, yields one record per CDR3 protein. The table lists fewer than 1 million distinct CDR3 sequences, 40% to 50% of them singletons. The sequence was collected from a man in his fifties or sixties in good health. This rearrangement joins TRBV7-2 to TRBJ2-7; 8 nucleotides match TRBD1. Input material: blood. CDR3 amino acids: CASSLYTSGTGMSGYEQYF. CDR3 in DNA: TGTGCCAGCAGCTTATACACCTCCGGGACAGGAATGTCGGGCTACGAGCAGTACTTC.